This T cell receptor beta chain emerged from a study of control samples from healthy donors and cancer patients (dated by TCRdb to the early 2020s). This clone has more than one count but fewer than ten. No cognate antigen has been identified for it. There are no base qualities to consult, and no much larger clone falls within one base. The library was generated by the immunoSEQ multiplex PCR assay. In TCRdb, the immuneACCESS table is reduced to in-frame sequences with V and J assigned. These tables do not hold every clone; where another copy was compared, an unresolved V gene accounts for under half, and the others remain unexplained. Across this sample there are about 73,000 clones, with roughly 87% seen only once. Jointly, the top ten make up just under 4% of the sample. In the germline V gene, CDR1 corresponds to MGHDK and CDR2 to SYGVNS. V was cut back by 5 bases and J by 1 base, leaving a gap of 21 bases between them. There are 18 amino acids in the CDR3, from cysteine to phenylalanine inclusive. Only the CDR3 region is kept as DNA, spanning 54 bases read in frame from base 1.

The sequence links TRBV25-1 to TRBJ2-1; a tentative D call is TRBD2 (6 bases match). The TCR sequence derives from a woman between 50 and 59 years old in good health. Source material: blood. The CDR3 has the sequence CASSPTPPGVLSYNEQFF. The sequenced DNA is TGTGCCAGCAGTCCCACACCCCCGGGGGTTTTGTCCTACAATGAGCAGTTCTTC.